This T cell receptor (beta chain) was recorded in a study of HIV-infected children after antiretroviral therapy interruption (dated by TCRdb to between 2018 and 2021). For the study in its entirety: Eight children were included: four on planned treatment interruption and four on continuous treatment, all with CD4+ count above 500 and viral load below 50 copies/ml. The interruption group had a median age of approximately 9.2 years, and the continuous treatment group had a median age of approximately 8 years. Most participating children had recorded exposure to EBV and CMV. Samples from the interruption arm were taken at week 0, at week 12, at the end of interruption (week 24 or 48), and about 3 years after the study ended. For the continuous-treatment arm, samples from the corresponding weeks 0, 48 and 150 were analyzed. Alongside thymic output measurements, TCR repertoires of children on planned treatment interruption were compared with TCR repertoires of children on continuous antiretroviral treatment.

What the treatment or condition label conveys for this sample: PENTA 11 planned treatment interruption arm or continuous ART arm. Participants were children from the United Kingdom aged 2 to 15 years who had received at least three-drug ART for at least 24 weeks. Cryopreserved PBMCs with at least 5 million viable cells were required; a few candidate patients were excluded for low viable PBMC yield. Using a FACSAria III cell sorter, naive CD4+ CD45RA+ CD45RO- T cells were FACS-sorted out of thawed PBMCs. Sorted cells were fixed, and RNA was extracted using the RNeasy FFPE kit followed by the RNeasy Micro kit. From the cysteine through the phenylalanine, the CDR3 covers 16 amino acids. Only the CDR3 part of the read is kept: 48 bases, read in frame from the first base. V lost 4 bases and J lost 0 bases, and the count of bases not matched to a germline gene is 5. The library was prepared using 3' RACE. To correct PCR amplification bias, TCR libraries were generated from RNA with a 3' RACE protocol that used unique molecular identifiers. Amplicon libraries were pooled in groups of up to 12 and sequenced on an Illumina MiSeq using v2 2x250 paired-end chemistry. On the authors' methods: Reads were processed with Decombinator for assignment of V and J genes and CDR3, and barcode-based correction of errors and PCR bias was applied. Repertoires were subsampled to equal depth before Gini coefficient calculation using the R ineq package. CDR3 similarity was assessed with GLIPH, Hamming distance and a shared triplet metric. Through fastp at Q25 and MiXCR, TCRdb rebuilt clones from the public reads, retaining in-frame beta chains. Rows matching on CDR3 protein sequence are summarized as one entry with the most common DNA and genes. For this entry, the V and J calls and clone size follow TCRdb and not the study's own pipeline. The sample data list approximately 96,000 distinct CDR3 sequences, and about 7% of these were observed just once. In total, the top ten clones hold around 1.1% of the sample.

This clonotype was counted at least ten times. No cognate antigen has been identified for it. The record has no base qualities; no much larger clone is one base away. Beyond this particular receptor, the publication reports: The sorted CD45RA+ naive cells might contain minor non-naive CD45RA+ populations, such as EMRA or stem memory cells. In naive CD4+ repertoires of PTI patients, CDR3 sharing between time points fell after interruption began; many sequences were shared between end of interruption and 3 years later. The low number of patients is regarded as a limitation, and the data should be interpreted with caution. The naive CD4+ Gini coefficient rose by the end of treatment interruption, suggesting clonal expansion, and returned to baseline by 3 years.

This chain is built from TRBV12-3 or TRBV12-4 and TRBJ1-3; 8 central nucleotides agree with TRBD1. This receptor was identified in a pool of human donors with HIV. The sample in question was CD45RA+ CD4+ T cells from PBMCs, pooled from several time points, obtained from a donor given antiretroviral therapy, either interrupted or continuous. Interpreted using the paper, the cell subset or site label stands for: naive CD4+ CD45RA+ CD45RO- T cells. Here is the DNA: TGTGCCAGCAGTTATCGGACAGGGAGCTCTGGAAACACCATATATTTT. It translates as CASSYRTGSSGNTIYF.